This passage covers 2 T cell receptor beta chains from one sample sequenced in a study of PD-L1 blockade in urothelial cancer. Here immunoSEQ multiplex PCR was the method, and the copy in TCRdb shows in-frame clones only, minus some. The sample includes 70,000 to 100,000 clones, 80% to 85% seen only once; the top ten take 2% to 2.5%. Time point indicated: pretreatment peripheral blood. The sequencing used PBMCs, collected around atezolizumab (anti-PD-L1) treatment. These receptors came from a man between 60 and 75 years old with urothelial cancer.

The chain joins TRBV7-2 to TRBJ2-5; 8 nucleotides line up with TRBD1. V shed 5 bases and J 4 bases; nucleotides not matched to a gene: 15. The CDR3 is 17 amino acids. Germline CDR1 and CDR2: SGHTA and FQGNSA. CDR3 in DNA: TGTGCCAGCAGCGTCCGAGCCGCACAGGGGGTTGGAGAGACCCAGTACTTC. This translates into CASSVRAAQGVGETQYF.

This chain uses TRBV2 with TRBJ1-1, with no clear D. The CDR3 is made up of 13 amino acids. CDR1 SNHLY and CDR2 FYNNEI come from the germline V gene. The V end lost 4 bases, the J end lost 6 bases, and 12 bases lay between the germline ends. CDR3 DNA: TGTGCCAGCAGTGGTCAGATACCCTCTGAAGCTTTCTTT. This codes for CASSGQIPSEAFF.